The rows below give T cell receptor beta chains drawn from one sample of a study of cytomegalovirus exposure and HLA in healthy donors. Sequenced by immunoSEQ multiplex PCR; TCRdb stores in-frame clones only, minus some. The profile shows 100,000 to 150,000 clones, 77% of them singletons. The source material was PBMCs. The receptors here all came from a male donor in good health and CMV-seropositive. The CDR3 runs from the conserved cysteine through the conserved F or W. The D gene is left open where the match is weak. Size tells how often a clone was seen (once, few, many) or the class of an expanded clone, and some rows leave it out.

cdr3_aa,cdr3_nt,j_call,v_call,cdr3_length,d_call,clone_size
CASSQGPGQGNSPLHF,TGTGCCAGCAGCCAAGGACCGGGACAGGGAAATTCACCCCTCCACTTT,TRBJ1-6,TRBV4-2,16,TRBD1,NA
CASSGQLAKNIQYF,TGTGCCAGCAGTGGCCAGTTAGCCAAAAACATTCAGTACTTC,TRBJ2-4,TRBV6-1,14,NA,NA
CASRGIRVQYGYTF,TGCGCCAGCAGGGGGATCAGGGTCCAATATGGCTACACCTTC,TRBJ1-2,TRBV5-1,14,NA,NA
CASSSKGVSGANGLTF,TGTGCCAGCAGCTCCAAGGGCGTATCTGGGGCCAACGGCCTGACTTTC,TRBJ2-6,TRBV7-2,16,NA,NA
CASSFRHKTPYGYTF,TGTGCCAGCAGTTTTCGACACAAAACCCCCTATGGCTACACCTTC,TRBJ1-2,TRBV28,15,NA,NA
CASSLGATEAFF,TGTGCCAGCAGCTTAGGTGCGACTGAAGCTTTCTTT,TRBJ1-1,TRBV7-9,12,NA,NA
CARRTIRGLNEQFF,TGTGCCAGAAGGACTATAAGGGGCCTCAATGAGCAGTTCTTC,TRBJ2-1,TRBV2,14,NA,NA
CASSPTGSHEQYF,TGTGCCAGCTCACCTACGGGTTCCCACGAGCAGTACTTC,TRBJ2-7,TRBV18,13,NA,NA
CASSSGPLAGYEQYF,TGTGCCAGCAGCTCGGGTCCACTAGCGGGGTACGAGCAGTACTTC,TRBJ2-7,TRBV7-6,15,TRBD2,once
CASSPRGGYSNQPQHF,TGTGCCAGCAGCCCACGGGGAGGGTATAGCAATCAGCCCCAGCATTTT,TRBJ1-5,TRBV7-8,16,NA,NA
CASSFPGGTYNEQFF,TGTGCCAGCAGCTTCCCGGGAGGGACCTACAATGAGCAGTTCTTC,TRBJ2-1,TRBV11-1,15,TRBD2,NA
CAISDNRGPTDTQYF,TGTGCCATCAGTGACAACAGGGGGCCCACAGATACGCAGTATTTT,TRBJ2-3,TRBV10-3,15,TRBD1,NA
CASSPSSTGSYEQYF,TGTGCCAGCAGTCCGTCCTCGACAGGGTCCTACGAGCAGTACTTC,TRBJ2-7,TRBV27,15,TRBD1,NA
CASSLTRDKAPEQYF,TGTGCCAGCAGTCTTACCCGGGACAAAGCCCCCGAGCAGTACTTC,TRBJ2-7,TRBV6-1,15,NA,NA
CASSPGQGTYQSPLHF,TGCGCCAGCAGCCCCGGACAGGGCACTTACCAATCACCCCTCCACTTT,TRBJ1-6,TRBV5-1,16,TRBD1,NA
CSVGTGLNQPQHF,TGCAGCGTTGGGACAGGGCTAAATCAGCCCCAGCATTTT,TRBJ1-5,TRBV29-1,13,TRBD1,NA
CASSHGTTSNYGYTF,TGTGCCAGCAGCCACGGGACAACTTCTAACTATGGCTACACCTTC,TRBJ1-2,TRBV14,15,NA,NA
CSVIGLAGAYNEQFF,TGCAGCGTTATAGGACTAGCGGGGGCCTACAATGAGCAGTTCTTC,TRBJ2-1,TRBV29-1,15,TRBD2,once
CASRALPPRGEKLFF,TGTGCCAGTAGGGCCTTACCGCCCCGGGGTGAAAAACTGTTTTTT,TRBJ1-4,TRBV19,15,NA,NA
CASLGTGTSGPSYGETQYF,TGTGCCAGCCTGGGGACCGGGACTAGCGGTCCTTCCTACGGAGAGACCCAGTACTTC,TRBJ2-5,TRBV28,19,TRBD2,few
CASSQDSHTDTQYF,TGCGCCAGCAGCCAGGACAGCCACACAGATACGCAGTATTTT,TRBJ2-3,TRBV5-1,14,NA,NA
CASSSPMPGGFETQYF,TGTGCCAGCAGTTCTCCTATGCCAGGGGGGTTCGAGACCCAGTACTTC,TRBJ2-5,TRBV28,16,NA,NA
CASSLGLEEAFF,TGTGCCAGCAGCTTGGGGCTGGAGGAAGCTTTCTTT,TRBJ1-1,TRBV5-4,12,NA,NA
CASGNRGPYEQYF,TGTGCCAGCGGTAACAGGGGGCCCTACGAGCAGTACTTC,TRBJ2-7,TRBV6-5,13,TRBD1,NA
CASSIRLAGGEQFF,TGTGCCAGTAGTATCCGACTAGCGGGGGGAGAGCAGTTCTTC,TRBJ2-1,TRBV19,14,TRBD2,NA
CASSGGQESSYEQYF,TGTGCCAGTAGCGGGGGACAGGAGAGCTCCTACGAGCAGTACTTC,TRBJ2-7,TRBV19,15,TRBD1,NA
CASSKKGDKTAYEQYF,TGTGCCAGCAGCAAAAAAGGTGACAAGACGGCCTACGAGCAGTACTTC,TRBJ2-7,TRBV21-1,16,NA,NA
CASNKGARVDIQYF,TGTGCCAGCAACAAAGGAGCCCGCGTGGACATTCAGTACTTC,TRBJ2-4,TRBV9,14,NA,NA
CASSIKAGGGTGELFF,TGTGCCAGCAGCATAAAAGCGGGAGGCGGCACCGGGGAGCTGTTTTTT,TRBJ2-2,TRBV7-6,16,TRBD2,NA
CASSLSPSGLYNEQFF,TGTGCCAGCAGTTTATCGCCTAGCGGTCTCTACAATGAGCAGTTCTTC,TRBJ2-1,TRBV27,16,TRBD2,few
CASSLRIGGLNEKLFF,TGTGCCAGCAGTTTAAGGATAGGGGGCCTTAATGAAAAACTGTTTTTT,TRBJ1-4,TRBV28,16,TRBD1,NA
CASGSGYEQYF,TGTGCCAGCGGCTCAGGGTACGAGCAGTACTTC,TRBJ2-7,TRBV27,11,NA,NA
CASSLKDSAFSSPLHF,TGTGCCAGCAGCTTGAAGGACAGCGCCTTTTCCTCACCCCTCCACTTT,TRBJ1-6,TRBV5-6,16,NA,NA
CASSQGAGASEQYF,TGCGCCAGCAGCCAAGGGGCAGGGGCTTCAGAGCAGTACTTC,TRBJ2-7,TRBV4-1,14,NA,few
CASSLGQGDGYTF,TGTGCCAGCAGCTTGGGACAGGGAGATGGCTACACCTTC,TRBJ1-2,TRBV5-4,13,TRBD1,NA
CASSLDSVNTEAFF,TGTGCCAGCAGCTTGGACAGTGTGAACACTGAAGCTTTCTTT,TRBJ1-1,TRBV5-8,14,NA,NA
CASSVDVRQGIYEQYF,TGTGCCAGCAGCGTAGACGTTCGGCAGGGGATCTACGAGCAGTACTTC,TRBJ2-7,TRBV9,16,NA,NA
CASSFQGVVWTEAFF,TGTGCCAGCAGCTTCCAGGGGGTAGTTTGGACTGAAGCTTTCTTT,TRBJ1-1,TRBV11-2,15,TRBD1,NA
CASGSPSHQDTGELFF,TGTGCCAGCGGGTCCCCTTCTCATCAGGACACCGGGGAGCTGTTTTTT,TRBJ2-2,TRBV7-9,16,NA,NA
CSGGQGVGSYNEQFF,TGCAGCGGTGGACAGGGGGTAGGCTCCTACAATGAGCAGTTCTTC,TRBJ2-1,TRBV29-1,15,TRBD1,NA
CASSWAPGQGIDNTGELFF,TGTGCCAGCAGCTGGGCCCCGGGACAGGGTATCGATAACACCGGGGAGCTGTTTTTT,TRBJ2-2,TRBV7-6,19,TRBD1,NA
CASSLTGVAGGADTQYF,TGTGCCAGCAGCTTAACCGGGGTAGCGGGAGGTGCAGATACGCAGTATTTT,TRBJ2-3,TRBV11-2,17,TRBD2,NA
CASSPRGLGGTDTQYF,TGTGCCAGCTCACCACGGGGACTAGGGGGCACAGATACGCAGTATTTT,TRBJ2-3,TRBV18,16,TRBD2,NA
CASSLRGTGIYEQYF,TGTGCCAGCAGCCTGCGGGGGACTGGGATCTACGAGCAGTACTTC,TRBJ2-7,TRBV7-3,15,TRBD2,NA
CASSPRTGGYSGANVLTF,TGTGCCAGCTCACCTCGGACAGGGGGATACTCTGGGGCCAACGTCCTGACTTTC,TRBJ2-6,TRBV18,18,TRBD1,once
CASGWDSSSGNTIYF,TGTGCCAGCGGGTGGGACAGCAGCTCTGGAAACACCATATATTTT,TRBJ1-3,TRBV6-5,15,TRBD1,NA
CASSPRGDSYEQYF,TGTGCCAGCAGTCCCCGGGGGGACTCCTACGAGCAGTACTTC,TRBJ2-7,TRBV28,14,TRBD2,NA
CASSRDRGTDTQYF,TGTGCCAGCTCCCGGGACAGGGGCACAGATACGCAGTATTTT,TRBJ2-3,TRBV18,14,TRBD1,NA
CASSLLPNSNQPQHF,TGTGCCAGCAGTTTACTACCTAATAGCAATCAGCCCCAGCATTTT,TRBJ1-5,TRBV27,15,NA,NA
CSVISTLYQETQYF,TGCAGCGTAATATCGACTCTTTACCAAGAGACCCAGTACTTC,TRBJ2-5,TRBV29-1,14,NA,once
CASSPRGAGYGYTF,TGTGCCAGCAGTCCGCGGGGGGCGGGCTATGGCTACACCTTC,TRBJ1-2,TRBV9,14,NA,NA
CASSFRGRAWYEQYF,TGTGCCAGCAGTTTCCGCGGGAGGGCCTGGTACGAGCAGTACTTC,TRBJ2-7,TRBV28,15,TRBD2,NA
CASSHGTQSSYEQYF,TGTGCCAGCAGTCACGGGACTCAAAGCTCCTACGAGCAGTACTTC,TRBJ2-7,TRBV27,15,NA,NA
CASSSANEQTNSYEQYF,TGTGCCAGCAGTTCGGCAAACGAACAGACTAATTCCTACGAGCAGTACTTC,TRBJ2-7,TRBV28,17,NA,NA
CASSVLDRGEGYTF,TGTGCCAGCAGTGTACTCGACAGGGGCGAGGGCTACACCTTC,TRBJ1-2,TRBV28,14,TRBD1,few
CASSLGGGFHGYTF,TGTGCCAGCAGCTTAGGCGGGGGGTTCCATGGCTACACCTTC,TRBJ1-2,TRBV7-9,14,NA,NA
CASSLDGSKETQYF,TGTGCCAGCAGCTTAGATGGCAGTAAAGAGACCCAGTACTTC,TRBJ2-5,TRBV7-3,14,NA,NA
CASRTTTGNTEAFF,TGTGCCAGCAGAACTACTACAGGGAACACTGAAGCTTTCTTT,TRBJ1-1,TRBV11-1,14,NA,NA
CASSENRGIGNTIYF,TGTGCCAGCAGCGAGAACAGGGGTATCGGAAACACCATATATTTT,TRBJ1-3,TRBV28,15,TRBD1,NA
CASSLEGVGGYTF,TGTGCCAGCAGCTTGGAGGGGGTCGGAGGCTACACCTTC,TRBJ1-2,TRBV5-5,13,NA,NA